This T cell receptor (beta chain) was recorded in a study of cytomegalovirus exposure and HLA in healthy donors. Germline V gene data show CDR1 as MGHDK and CDR2 as SYGVNS. This CDR3 has 16 amino acids. J lost 0 bases, V lost 3 bases, and 5 bases had no gene match. With regard to this clone: Its target is unknown.

All donors participated as healthy donors of bone marrow. Sampled while nominally healthy, donors likely had unrecorded immune exposures. Findings and limits, study-wide: Researchers had no immune exposure information except CMV serostatus available.

Use of 60 Vbeta and 13 Jbeta primers characterized the PCR. Profiled with immunoSEQ multiplex PCR; TCRdb holds only in-frame clones, not every one. The sample includes about 130,000 clones, roughly four fifths of them seen just once. This sequence joins TRBV25-1 and TRBJ1-3; 7 bases align to TRBD1. The receptor comes from a man aged 25-40 years in good health and CMV-seronegative. Sequencing was done on a sample of PBMCs. Here the CDR3 reads CASSDGQANSGNTIYF. In DNA form, the CDR3 reads TGTGCCAGCAGTGACGGACAGGCCAACTCTGGAAACACCATATATTTT.